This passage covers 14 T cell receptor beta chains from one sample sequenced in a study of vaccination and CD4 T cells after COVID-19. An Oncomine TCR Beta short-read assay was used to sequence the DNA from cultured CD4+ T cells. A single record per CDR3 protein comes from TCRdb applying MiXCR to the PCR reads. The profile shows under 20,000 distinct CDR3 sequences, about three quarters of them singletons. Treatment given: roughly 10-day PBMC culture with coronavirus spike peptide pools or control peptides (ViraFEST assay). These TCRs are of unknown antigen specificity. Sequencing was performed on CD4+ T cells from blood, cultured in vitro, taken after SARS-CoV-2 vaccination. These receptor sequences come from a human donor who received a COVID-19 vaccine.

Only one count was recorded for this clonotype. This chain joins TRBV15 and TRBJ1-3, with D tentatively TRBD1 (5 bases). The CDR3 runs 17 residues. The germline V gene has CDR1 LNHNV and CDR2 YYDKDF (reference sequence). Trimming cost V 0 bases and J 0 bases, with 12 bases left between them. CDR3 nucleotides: TGTGCCACCAGCAGAGATTTGGTCGGGGGCTCTGGAAACACCATATATTTT. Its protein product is CATSRDLVGGSGNTIYF. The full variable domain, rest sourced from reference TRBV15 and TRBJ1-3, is DAMVIQNPRYQVTQFGKPVTLSCSQTLNHNVMYWYQQKSSQAPKLLFHYYDKDFNNEADTPDNFQSRRPNTSFCFLDIRSPGLGDTAMYLCATSRDLVGGSGNTIYFGEGSWLTVV.

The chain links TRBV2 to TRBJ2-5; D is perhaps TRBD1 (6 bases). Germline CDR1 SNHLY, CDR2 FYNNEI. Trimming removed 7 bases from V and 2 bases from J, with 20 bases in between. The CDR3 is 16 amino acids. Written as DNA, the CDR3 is TGTGCCAGCAAAAAGCTGAGAGTGAGGGGGCAAGAGACCCAGTACTTC. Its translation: CASKKLRVRGQETQYF.

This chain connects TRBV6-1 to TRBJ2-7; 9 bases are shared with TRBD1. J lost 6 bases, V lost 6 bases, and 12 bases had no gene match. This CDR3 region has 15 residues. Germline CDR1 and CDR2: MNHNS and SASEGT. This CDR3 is CASSRGRQGDREQYF. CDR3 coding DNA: TGTGCCAGCAGCAGGGGGCGACAGGGGGATCGCGAGCAGTACTTC.

In DNA, the CDR3 is TGTGCCAGCAGCCGGGACAGGGGCAATCAGCCCCAGCATTTT. Its translation: CASSRDRGNQPQHF. The gene calls are TRBV12-3 or TRBV12-4 and TRBJ1-5; TRBD1 agrees at 9 bases. The J segment lost 2 bases and the V segment lost 6 bases, leaving 2 bases of the junction unmatched. CDR3 length: 14 residues.

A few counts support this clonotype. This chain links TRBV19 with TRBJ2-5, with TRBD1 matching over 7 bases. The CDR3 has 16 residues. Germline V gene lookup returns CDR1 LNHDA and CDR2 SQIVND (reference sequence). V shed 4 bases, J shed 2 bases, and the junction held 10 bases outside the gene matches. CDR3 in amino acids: CASSKGGWGQQETQYF. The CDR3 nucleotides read TGTGCCAGTAGTAAGGGCGGCTGGGGACAGCAAGAGACCCAGTACTTC.

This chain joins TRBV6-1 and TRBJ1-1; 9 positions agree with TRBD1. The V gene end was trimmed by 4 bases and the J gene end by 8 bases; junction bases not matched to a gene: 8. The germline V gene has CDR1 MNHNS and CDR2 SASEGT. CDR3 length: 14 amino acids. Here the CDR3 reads CASSVRTGVFEAFF. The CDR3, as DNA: TGTGCCAGCAGTGTCCGGACAGGGGTTTTCGAAGCTTTCTTT.

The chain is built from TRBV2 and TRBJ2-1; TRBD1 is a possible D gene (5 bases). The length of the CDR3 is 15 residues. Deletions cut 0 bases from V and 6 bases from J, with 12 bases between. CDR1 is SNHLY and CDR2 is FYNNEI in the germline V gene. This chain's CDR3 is CASSEAPQVGNEQFF. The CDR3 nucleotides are TGTGCCAGCAGTGAAGCGCCACAGGTTGGCAATGAGCAGTTCTTC.

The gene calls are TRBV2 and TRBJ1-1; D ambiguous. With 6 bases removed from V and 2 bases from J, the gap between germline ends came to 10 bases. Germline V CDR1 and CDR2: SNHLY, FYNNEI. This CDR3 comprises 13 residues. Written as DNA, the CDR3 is TGTGCCAGCAGGGCTCAGAGAAACACTGAAGCTTTCTTT. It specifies CASRAQRNTEAFF.

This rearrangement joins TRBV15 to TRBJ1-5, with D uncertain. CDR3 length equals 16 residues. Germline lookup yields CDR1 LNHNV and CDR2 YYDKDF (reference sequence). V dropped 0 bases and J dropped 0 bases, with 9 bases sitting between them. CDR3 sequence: CATSRDRVYSNQPQHF. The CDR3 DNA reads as TGTGCCACCAGCAGAGATAGGGTCTATAGCAATCAGCCCCAGCATTTT.

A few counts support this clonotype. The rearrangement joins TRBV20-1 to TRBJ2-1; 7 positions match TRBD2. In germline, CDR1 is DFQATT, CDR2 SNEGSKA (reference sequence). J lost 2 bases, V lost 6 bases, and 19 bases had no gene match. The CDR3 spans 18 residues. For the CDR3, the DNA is TGCAGTGCCAGAAATCGATTGGGCGGGGGACTAACCTACAATGAGCAGTTCTTC. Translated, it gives CSARNRLGGGLTYNEQFF.

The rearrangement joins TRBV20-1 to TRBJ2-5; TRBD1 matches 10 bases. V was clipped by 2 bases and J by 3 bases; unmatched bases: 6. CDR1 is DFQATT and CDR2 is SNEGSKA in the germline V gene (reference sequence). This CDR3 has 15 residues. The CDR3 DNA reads TGCAGTGCTAGAAATCCCGGGACAGGGGAAGAGACCCAGTACTTC. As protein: CSARNPGTGEETQYF.

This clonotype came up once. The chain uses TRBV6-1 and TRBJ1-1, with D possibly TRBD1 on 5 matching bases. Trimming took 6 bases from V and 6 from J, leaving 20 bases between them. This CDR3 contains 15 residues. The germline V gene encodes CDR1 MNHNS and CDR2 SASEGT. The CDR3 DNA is TGTGCCAGCAGCCTCCAAGCTCAGGGATGGGCTGAAGCTTTCTTT. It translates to CASSLQAQGWAEAFF.

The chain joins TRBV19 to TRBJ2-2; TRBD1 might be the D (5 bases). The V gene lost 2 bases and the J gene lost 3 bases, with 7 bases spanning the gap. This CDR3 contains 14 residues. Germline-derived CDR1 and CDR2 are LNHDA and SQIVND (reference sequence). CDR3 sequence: CASSIQGDTGELFF. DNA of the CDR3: TGTGCCAGTAGTATACAGGGCGACACCGGGGAGCTGTTTTTT.

The CDR3 sequence is CASSPSSGPYGYTF. CDR3 sequence (DNA): TGTGCCAGCAGCCCCTCCTCAGGGCCTTATGGCTACACCTTC. V usage is TRBV7-8 and J usage is TRBJ1-2; a weak D match, TRBD1 (5 bases). Germline-derived CDR1 and CDR2 are SGHVS and FQNEAQ. The CDR3 is 14 residues long. The V end lost 5 bases, the J end lost 5 bases, and 15 bases lay between the germline ends.